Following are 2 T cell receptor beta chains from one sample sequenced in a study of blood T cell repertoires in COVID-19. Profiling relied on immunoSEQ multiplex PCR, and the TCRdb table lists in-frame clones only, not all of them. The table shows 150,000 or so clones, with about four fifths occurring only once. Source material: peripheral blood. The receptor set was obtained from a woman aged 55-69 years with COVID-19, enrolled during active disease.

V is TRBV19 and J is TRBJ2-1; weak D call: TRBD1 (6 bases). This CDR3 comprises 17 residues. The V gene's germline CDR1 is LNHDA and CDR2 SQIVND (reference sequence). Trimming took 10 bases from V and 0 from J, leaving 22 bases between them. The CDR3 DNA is TGTGCCACCCGGGACAACGTCCAAGGGAGCTCCTACAATGAGCAGTTCTTC. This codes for CATRDNVQGSSYNEQFF.

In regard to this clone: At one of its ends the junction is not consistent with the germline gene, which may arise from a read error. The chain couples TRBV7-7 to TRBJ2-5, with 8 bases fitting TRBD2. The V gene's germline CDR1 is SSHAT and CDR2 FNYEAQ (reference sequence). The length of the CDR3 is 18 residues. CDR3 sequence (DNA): TGTGCTAGCAGCTTAACCCTCGGTACTGGGACTAGTACCGAGACCCAGTACTTC. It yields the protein CASSLTLGTGTSTETQYF.